Listed here are 29 T cell receptor beta chains from one sample, sequenced in a study of T cells in Graves' hyperthyroidism and ophthalmopathy. The source material, RNA transcripts, was used to amplify TCR beta CDR3 regions. With the HTBI primer set, the TCR CDR3 went through a first round of RT-PCR. MiXCR, applied by TCRdb to the multiplex PCR reads, yields one record per CDR3 protein. The sample lists tens of thousands of distinct CDR3 sequences; roughly 51% were seen once. Sequencing used peripheral blood or thyroid tissue (not recorded which). These receptor sequences come from a man between 18 and 35 years old with Graves' hyperthyroidism.

There are many counts of this clonotype. The chain combines TRBV11-2 with TRBJ1-5, with 8 bases identical to TRBD1. The V and J ends lost 5 bases and 7 bases, in that order; junction bases with no gene match: 7. The germline V gene encodes CDR1 SGHAT and CDR2 FQNNGV. This CDR3 region has 14 residues. The CDR3 sequence: CASSREQGDQPQHF. CDR3 DNA: TGTGCCAGCAGCAGGGAACAGGGGGACCAGCCCCAGCATTTT.

This clonotype was found many times. This chain links TRBV4-1 with TRBJ2-5, with D perhaps TRBD2 (6 bases). Germline CDR1 and CDR2: MGHRA and YSYEKL. This CDR3 contains 14 residues. V lost 1 base to trimming and J lost 4 bases, with 10 bases between them. For the CDR3, the DNA is TGCGCCAGCAGCCAAGGTGAACTAGCAGAGACCCAGTACTTC. Amino acid sequence: CASSQGELAETQYF.

This clonotype is medium-sized (0.01 to 0.1%) by share. The rearrangement links TRBV10-3 to TRBJ1-5, with D possibly being TRBD1 (6 bases). V lost 0 bases, J lost 4 bases, and 10 bases lay in between. Germline V lookup: CDR1 ENHRY, CDR2 SYGVKD. This CDR3 is built from 15 residues. The CDR3 bases are TGTGCCATCAGTGAGTCGAACAGGGTGAATCAGCCCCAGCATTTT. This gives the protein CAISESNRVNQPQHF.

This clonotype was observed once. This may be a read error: a much more frequent sequence differs by one nucleotide. The chain is built from TRBV7-2 and TRBJ2-2; 10 bases are a match to TRBD2. The CDR3 contains 15 residues. The V segment lost 6 bases and the J segment 5 bases; nucleotides outside the gene matches: 6. Germline V gives CDR1 SGHTA, CDR2 FQGNSA. CDR3 sequence: CASSLAGARTGELFF. In nucleotides, the CDR3 is TGTGCCAGCAGTCTAGCGGGAGCGAGGACCGGGGAGCTGTTTTTT.

This clonotype was counted once. V gene TRBV2 combines with J gene TRBJ1-2; D might be TRBD1 (6 bases). The V gene lost 3 bases and the J gene lost 3 bases, with 11 bases spanning the gap. This CDR3 spans 14 amino acids. CDR1 and CDR2 from the germline V gene are SNHLY and FYNNEI. CDR3 amino acids: CASSEGGRDYGYTF. The CDR3 DNA follows: TGTGCCAGCAGTGAGGGGGGGCGCGACTATGGCTACACCTTC.

This clonotype was counted at least ten times. This chain uses TRBV24-1 with TRBJ2-5; D remains ambiguous. The CDR3 totals 13 residues. The germline V and J ends were trimmed by 1 base and 2 bases, with 4 bases remaining between them. Germline CDR1 and CDR2: KGHDR and SFDVKD. The CDR3, as DNA: TGTGCCACCAGTGATTTTGAACAAGAGACCCAGTACTTC. Residues: CATSDFEQETQYF.

This clonotype was recorded many times. The CDR3 coding sequence is TGTGCCAGCAAGGTTCTGTCAGGGTTTACCGGGGAGCTGTTTTTT. It encodes CASKVLSGFTGELFF. The chain employs TRBV2 and TRBJ2-2, with D possibly matching TRBD1 (5 bases). The CDR3 runs to 15 residues. The germline V gene has CDR1 SNHLY and CDR2 FYNNEI. V was pared by 7 bases and J by 5 bases, with 17 bases between.

This clonotype has only a few counts. The chain combines TRBV24-1 with TRBJ2-2; TRBD2 is a possible D gene (5 bases). V lost 6 bases to trimming and J lost 0 bases, with 7 bases between them. From germline, CDR1 is KGHDR and CDR2 SFDVKD. This CDR3 is 14 amino acids long. CDR3 loop: CATSLAANTGELFF. The CDR3 DNA is TGTGCCACCAGTCTAGCCGCGAACACCGGGGAGCTGTTTTTT.

This chain joins TRBV20-1 and TRBJ2-5, with 11 bases aligning to TRBD2. The CDR3 has 14 residues. The germline gives CDR1 DFQATT, CDR2 SNEGSKA (reference sequence). V gave up 1 base and J gave up 5 bases; unmatched junction bases: 3. Written as DNA, the CDR3 is TGCAGTGCTAGAGCTAGCGGGAGGACTGAGACCCAGTACTTC. The encoded protein is CSARASGRTETQYF.

V and J are TRBV15 and TRBJ1-1; no clear D. The CDR3 totals 14 residues. CDR1 is LNHNV, CDR2 YYDKDF, per germline (reference sequence). The V end lost 2 bases, the J end lost 0 bases, and 7 bases lay between the germline ends. The CDR3 spells CATSRIGLNTEAFF. The CDR3 coding sequence is TGTGCCACCAGCAGAATCGGGCTGAACACTGAAGCTTTCTTT. The entire variable domain, with the rest obtained from reference TRBV15 and TRBJ1-1, is as follows: DAMVIQNPRYQVTQFGKPVTLSCSQTLNHNVMYWYQQKSSQAPKLLFHYYDKDFNNEADTPDNFQSRRPNTSFCFLDIRSPGLGDTAMYLCATSRIGLNTEAFFGQGTRLTVV.

The chain uses TRBV20-1 and TRBJ1-5; 7 bases line up with TRBD1. J lost 7 bases, V lost 3 bases, and 12 bases had no gene match. The CDR3 is made up of 15 amino acids. The V gene's germline CDR1 is DFQATT and CDR2 SNEGSKA (reference sequence). CDR3 residues: CSASRVGGAKQPQHF. The CDR3, as DNA: TGCAGTGCTAGCAGGGTAGGGGGCGCGAAACAGCCCCAGCATTTT.

CDR3 residues: CSATRKRRSGANVLTF. CDR3 bases: TGCAGTGCTACCAGGAAGAGGCGCTCTGGGGCCAACGTCCTGACTTTC. This chain joins TRBV20-1 and TRBJ2-6; no firm D call. The CDR3 covers 16 residues. The V gene lost 4 bases and the J gene lost 0 bases, with 13 bases spanning the gap. Germline V gene lookup returns CDR1 DFQATT and CDR2 SNEGSKA (reference sequence).

This clonotype was recorded once. The chain uses TRBV24-1 and TRBJ1-2; D uncertain. The CDR3 is 16 amino acids. Germline V gene data show CDR1 as KGHDR and CDR2 as SFDVKD. The V end lost 4 bases, the J end lost 0 bases, and 14 bases lay between the germline ends. CDR3 protein: CATSDNVPGANYGYTF. The CDR3 DNA follows: TGTGCCACCAGTGACAACGTCCCCGGCGCTAACTATGGCTACACCTTC.

The V call is TRBV7-2, the J call TRBJ2-7; maybe TRBD1 (5 bases). Germline-derived CDR1 and CDR2 are SGHTA and FQGNSA. Trimming shortened V by 5 bases and J by 3 bases, and 8 bases separated the two germline ends. This CDR3 region has 12 residues. The CDR3 spells CASSLDIYEQYF. The CDR3 DNA reads TGTGCCAGCAGCCTGGACATCTACGAGCAGTACTTC.

The rearrangement links TRBV29-1 to TRBJ1-2, with 7 bases lining up with TRBD1. V shed 6 bases, J shed 5 bases, and the junction held 12 bases outside the gene matches. Germline CDR1 is SQVTM and CDR2 is ANQGSEA. This CDR3 has 14 amino acids. Here the CDR3 reads CSVTGRRVGYGYTF. The DNA of the CDR3 is TGCAGCGTGACAGGGAGGCGAGTTGGGTATGGCTACACCTTC.

V and J are TRBV7-2 and TRBJ1-2; 7 nucleotides agree with TRBD1. The CDR3 is made up of 14 amino acids. The trim removed 5 bases at V and 7 bases at J, leaving 10 bases unmatched. Germline lookup yields CDR1 SGHTA and CDR2 FQGNSA. This CDR3 is CASSEVGTAFGYTF. The CDR3 nucleotides are TGTGCCAGCAGCGAAGTCGGGACAGCCTTTGGCTACACCTTC.

The CDR3 nucleotides are TGCAGTGCCAAGGGACTAGCGGGAGGCGAGCAGTACTTC. This encodes CSAKGLAGGEQYF. The gene calls are TRBV20-1 and TRBJ2-7; TRBD2 agrees at 15 bases. Germline CDR1 is DFQATT and CDR2 is SNEGSKA (reference sequence). The CDR3 has 13 amino acids. V lost 6 bases, J lost 6 bases, and 3 bases stayed unmatched.

The chain is built from TRBV20-1 and TRBJ2-5; D uncertain. V was clipped by 3 bases and J by 5 bases, with 19 bases between them. This CDR3 has 15 residues. From germline, CDR1 is DFQATT and CDR2 SNEGSKA (reference sequence). The CDR3 region is CSASRPIGKQETQYF. CDR3 nucleotide sequence: TGCAGTGCTAGTCGTCCGATAGGCAAACAGGAGACCCAGTACTTC.

V usage is TRBV10-1 and J usage is TRBJ2-7; 7 bases line up with TRBD1. The V and J ends lost 11 bases and 2 bases, in that order; junction bases with no gene match: 12. The CDR3 is 14 residues long. Germline values: CDR1 WNHNN, CDR2 SYGVQD (reference sequence). The CDR3 DNA reads TGCGCCGGCGACAGGGCAGTGCCCACCTACGAGCAGTACTTC. Translating gives CAGDRAVPTYEQYF.

The gene calls are TRBV2 and TRBJ1-1; D not resolved. From germline, CDR1 is SNHLY and CDR2 FYNNEI. Trimming cost V 2 bases and J 6 bases, with 10 bases left between them. The CDR3 covers 13 residues. CDR3 DNA sequence: TGTGCCAGCAGTGAACGAGGGCGTCCTGAAGCTTTCTTT. Amino acids: CASSERGRPEAFF. Full variable domain (rest looked up from reference TRBV2 and TRBJ1-1): EPEVTQTPSHQVTQMGQEVILRCVPISNHLYFYWYRQILGQKVEFLVSFYNNEISEKSEIFDDQFSVERPDGSNFTLKIRSTKLEDSAMYFCASSERGRPEAFFGQGTRLTVV.

As regards this clonotype: At one of its ends the junction is not consistent with the germline gene, which may arise from a read error. V usage is TRBV7-6 and J usage is TRBJ1-1; perhaps TRBD1 as D (5 bases). Germline V lookup: CDR1 SGHVS, CDR2 FNYEAQ. The CDR3 has 15 residues. This CDR3 reads CASGFSEALDTEALF. The CDR3 nucleotides read TGTGCCAGCGGCTTCTCGGAGGCTTTGGACACTGAAGCTCTCTTT.

The chain is built from TRBV7-2 and TRBJ1-6, with D possibly TRBD1 on 6 matching bases. Germline CDR1 SGHTA, CDR2 FQGNSA. V lost 4 bases to trimming and J lost 9 bases, with 22 bases between them. CDR3 length: 17 amino acids. CDR3 in amino acids: CASSSSVTGLYGSPLHF. In nucleotides, the CDR3 is TGTGCCAGCAGCTCATCGGTCACAGGGTTGTACGGTTCACCCCTCCACTTT.

The count of this clonotype is one. The CDR3 region is CASSKGTLRVALSNQPQHF. The CDR3 DNA reads TGTGCCAGCAGCAAGGGGACATTGAGGGTGGCATTAAGCAATCAGCCCCAGCATTTT. The chain couples TRBV11-1 to TRBJ1-5; D is perhaps TRBD1 (6 bases). Per the germline V gene, CDR1 is SGHAT and CDR2 is FQDESV (reference sequence). With 5 bases removed from V and 1 base from J, the gap between germline ends came to 24 bases. The CDR3 is 19 amino acids.

CDR3 in amino acids: CASSDGGYTIYF. CDR3 coding DNA: TGTGCCAGCAGTGACGGGGGTTACACCATATATTTT. The rearrangement uses TRBV25-1 and TRBJ1-3, with D possibly TRBD1 on 5 matching bases. CDR1 is MGHDK, CDR2 SYGVNS, per germline. V was cut by 3 bases and J by 8 bases, with 8 bases left in between. The CDR3 has 12 residues.

This clonotype occurred many times. A read error may explain this, as a much larger clone is one base away. V gene TRBV7-8 combines with J gene TRBJ2-7, with 8 positions matching TRBD1. CDR1 is SGHVS, CDR2 FQNEAQ, per germline. The junction had 5 bases not matched to a gene; V was cut back by 1 base and J by 3 bases. The CDR3 is made up of 15 amino acids. CDR3 loop: CASSLGQGSIYEQYF. The CDR3 coding sequence is TGTGCCAGCAGCTTAGGACAGGGGAGTATCTACGAGCAGTACTTC.

This clonotype showed up many times. This chain links TRBV20-1 with TRBJ1-6; the match to TRBD1 covers 9 bases. From germline, CDR1 is DFQATT and CDR2 SNEGSKA (reference sequence). Trimming removed 5 bases from V and 9 bases from J; junction bases left unmatched: 5. The CDR3 spans 13 residues. CDR3 residues: CSAGTGPISPLHF. In DNA form, the CDR3 reads TGCAGTGCTGGGACAGGGCCGATTTCACCCCTCCACTTT.

The chain links TRBV7-2 to TRBJ2-5; 12 bases line up with TRBD2. CDR3 length equals 15 residues. With V trimmed by 4 bases and J by 2 bases, 2 bases remained unmatched. Germline V gene data show CDR1 as SGHTA and CDR2 as FQGNSA. The CDR3 nucleotides read TGTGCCAGCAGCTATCTAGCGGGAGGGCAAGAGACCCAGTACTTC. It codes for CASSYLAGGQETQYF.

This clonotype was seen repeatedly, ten times or more. This chain uses TRBV12-3 or TRBV12-4 with TRBJ2-7; no clear D gene. The CDR3 consists of 11 residues. V was pared by 6 bases and J by 3 bases, with 6 bases between. DNA for the CDR3: TGTGCCAGCAGCCCCAACTACGAGCAGTACTTC. Its translation: CASSPNYEQYF.

This clonotype showed up many times. The rearrangement links TRBV12-3 or TRBV12-4 to TRBJ1-1; weak D call: TRBD1 (6 bases). V was cut by 3 bases and J by 4 bases, with 15 bases left in between. The CDR3 extends over 15 amino acids. CDR3 region: CASSLLVGASTEAFF. In DNA form, the CDR3 reads TGTGCCAGCAGTTTGTTGGTGGGGGCGTCCACTGAAGCTTTCTTT.